One sample yielded the 21 T cell receptor beta chains listed below, sequenced in a study of post-analysis software for immune sequencing data. Notes on the study in general: In patients, TRBV5-6, TRBV5-1 and TRBV20-1 belonged to roughly 5 TRBV segments found more frequently than in controls.

The authors incorporated unique molecular identifiers into the TCR beta cDNA libraries. TCRdb used MiXCR to reprocess the PCR reads, holding one entry per CDR3 protein. The data hold some 690,000 distinct CDR3 sequences, with roughly three fifths observed a single time. For these TCRs, the target antigens are not known. The sample comprised blood. These receptors all stem from a girl aged 2 to 10 with multiple sclerosis.

The V gene is TRBV7-9, the J gene TRBJ1-6; 9 nucleotides line up with TRBD1. Germline values: CDR1 SEHNR, CDR2 FQNEAQ (reference sequence). This CDR3 has 17 amino acids. V lost 5 bases and J lost 6; bases outside the gene matches: 11. The CDR3: CASSRTGTGNSNSPLHF. In nucleotides, the CDR3 is TGTGCCAGCAGCCGTACCGGGACAGGGAATTCTAATTCACCCCTCCACTTT.

The genes are TRBV20-1 and TRBJ2-7, with 11 bases fitting TRBD1. The J call is uncertain, as TRBJ2-5 better fits the DNA end. The CDR3 totals 15 residues. In germline, CDR1 is DFQATT, CDR2 SNEGSKA (reference sequence). DNA for the CDR3: TGCAGTGCTAGAGTGGGGACAGGGGGGCGGGAGACCCAGTACTTC. It translates to CSARVGTGGRETQYF.

In its sample, this clonotype was seen a few times. The chain recombines TRBV20-1 with TRBJ2-5, with 14 positions matching TRBD2. J was trimmed by 5 bases and V by 6 bases; bases with no gene match: 8. Germline loops: CDR1 DFQATT, CDR2 SNEGSKA (reference sequence). The CDR3 loop spans 15 amino acids. CDR3 sequence: CSAGLAGGADETQYF. The CDR3, as DNA: TGCAGTGCCGGACTAGCGGGAGGCGCGGATGAGACCCAGTACTTC.

This clonotype was recorded once. The chain is built from TRBV11-2 and TRBJ1-2; a possible D gene is TRBD1 (6 bases). Germline-derived CDR1 and CDR2 are SGHAT and FQNNGV. The CDR3 contains 16 residues. V lost 2 bases, J lost 4 bases, and 17 bases lay in between. CDR3: CASSLLTGARGYGYTF. CDR3 nucleotides: TGTGCCAGCAGCTTACTTACGGGGGCTCGTGGCTATGGCTACACCTTC.

This clonotype has only a few counts. The rearrangement joins TRBV11-2 to TRBJ2-7; TRBD1 matches 8 bases. Trimming removed 1 base from V and 7 bases from J; junction bases left unmatched: 9. The germline CDR1 and CDR2 sequences are SGHAT and FQNNGV. This CDR3 comprises 15 residues. The CDR3 spells CASSLGANQGAEQYF. The CDR3 coding sequence is TGTGCCAGCAGCTTAGGGGCCAACCAGGGGGCGGAGCAGTACTTC.

The rearrangement links TRBV10-1 to TRBJ2-5, with 11 bases that match TRBD2. This CDR3 contains 16 residues. In germline, CDR1 is WNHNN, CDR2 SYGVQD (reference sequence). J was trimmed by 2 bases and V by 4 bases; bases with no gene match: 6. The CDR3 nucleotides read TGCGCCAGCAGTGGGTTTAGCGGGGGGGAACAAGAGACCCAGTACTTC. Its translation is CASSGFSGGEQETQYF.

This clonotype was found a few times. The chain uses TRBV5-1 and TRBJ2-1; 7 nucleotides line up with TRBD1. Germline CDR1 SGHRS, CDR2 YFSETQ. J was trimmed by 3 bases and V by 0 bases; bases with no gene match: 6. The CDR3 is made up of 16 amino acids. CDR3 coding DNA: TGCGCCAGCAGCTTGGTGAGAGGGGGCTTCTACAATGAGCAGTTCTTC. It translates to CASSLVRGGFYNEQFF.

V and J are TRBV4-1 and TRBJ2-5; D call uncertain. Trimming shortened V by 0 bases and J by 0 bases, and 5 bases separated the two germline ends. Per germline, CDR1 MGHRA and CDR2 YSYEKL. The CDR3 totals 14 residues. CDR3 in amino acids: CASSQDTYQETQYF. CDR3 coding DNA: TGCGCCAGCAGCCAAGATACGTACCAAGAGACCCAGTACTTC.

The rearrangement uses TRBV10-3 and TRBJ1-2, with TRBD1 matching over 9 bases. Germline lookup yields CDR1 ENHRY and CDR2 SYGVKD. The ends lost 11 bases at V and 1 base at J; junction bases unmatched: 5. The CDR3 covers 13 residues. The CDR3 sequence: CAATGGDNYGYTF. CDR3 coding DNA: TGTGCCGCAACAGGGGGCGATAACTATGGCTACACCTTC.

The gene calls are TRBV5-5 and TRBJ2-1; 9 bases line up with TRBD1. In germline, CDR1 is SGHKS, CDR2 YYEKEE (reference sequence). This CDR3 comprises 17 residues. V was pared by 1 base and J by 13 bases, with 18 bases of the junction left unmatched. The CDR3 region is CASSLNGQGTVEETQFF. The CDR3 DNA is TGTGCCAGCAGCTTGAACGGACAGGGGACGGTCGAAGAGACCCAGTTCTTC.

This rearrangement joins TRBV6-2 or TRBV6-3 to TRBJ1-1; a possible D gene is TRBD1 (5 bases). The CDR3 is 12 amino acids. Germline V CDR1 and CDR2: MNHEY, SVGEGT. Trimming pared 7 bases from V and 5 bases from J, leaving 11 bases between. The CDR3 sequence is CASIVGETEAFF. The CDR3 nucleotides read TGTGCCAGCATTGTGGGGGAGACTGAAGCTTTCTTT.

This clonotype has a single count. V and J are TRBV7-3 and TRBJ1-1; D not resolved. V lost 2 bases, J lost 5 bases, and 6 bases lay in between. This CDR3 spans 12 amino acids. Per germline, CDR1 SGHTA and CDR2 FQGTGA. CDR3 nucleotides: TGTGCCAGCAGCTTATGGGAGACTGAAGCTTTCTTT. Amino acids: CASSLWETEAFF.

V gene TRBV11-2 combines with J gene TRBJ2-3, with TRBD2 matching 9 bases. The J segment lost 3 bases and the V segment lost 8 bases, leaving 12 bases of the junction unmatched. CDR1 is SGHAT and CDR2 is FQNNGV in the germline V gene. The CDR3 length is 16 residues. The DNA for the CDR3 is TGTGCCAGCTATCCATCGGCGGGGGGGCCGACAGATACGCAGTATTTT. Protein: CASYPSAGGPTDTQYF.

The chain carries TRBV5-1 and TRBJ2-3; a weak D match, TRBD1 (6 bases). Germline V gene sequence: CDR1 SGHRS, CDR2 YFSETQ. V was clipped by 0 bases and J by 2 bases, with 10 bases between them. CDR3 length: 15 residues. For the CDR3, the DNA is TGCGCCAGCAGCTTGGCCGGACAGCCCACAGATACGCAGTATTTT. Protein sequence: CASSLAGQPTDTQYF.

The chain is built from TRBV7-2 and TRBJ2-3; D unclear. Looked up from germline, CDR1 is SGHTA and CDR2 is FQGNSA. V shed 3 bases and J shed 1 base, with 8 bases lying between them. The CDR3 spans 14 residues. The CDR3 DNA reads TGTGCCAGCAGCTTTCGGATTGGCACAGATACGCAGTATTTT. Its protein is CASSFRIGTDTQYF.

The chain uses TRBV28 and TRBJ1-2, with D possibly being TRBD1 (5 bases). With 5 bases removed from V and 2 bases from J, the gap between germline ends came to 15 bases. This CDR3 has 15 amino acids. In germline, CDR1 is MDHEN, CDR2 SYDVKM. CDR3 sequence reads: CASSGATAANYGYTF. CDR3 nucleotide sequence: TGTGCCAGCAGTGGAGCGACAGCGGCCAACTATGGCTACACCTTC.

The sample holds a few counts of this clonotype. V and J are TRBV10-3 and TRBJ2-1, with TRBD2 identical over 7 bases. The CDR3 is 14 amino acids. With V trimmed by 6 bases and J by 4 bases, 6 bases remained unmatched. Germline CDR1 reads ENHRY; CDR2 reads SYGVKD. The CDR3 bases are TGTGCCATCAGGGGACTACAACTTTACAATGAGCAGTTCTTC. Translated: CAIRGLQLYNEQFF.

The chain employs TRBV7-9 and TRBJ2-1; D is perhaps TRBD1 (6 bases). Deletions cut 4 bases from V and 14 bases from J, with 15 bases between. This CDR3 has 12 residues. CDR1 is SEHNR and CDR2 is FQNEAQ in the germline V gene (reference sequence). CDR3 sequence (DNA): TGTGCCAGCAGCTCAGGGGAACGGGCGGAGTTCTTC. This gives the protein CASSSGERAEFF.

V and J are TRBV15 and TRBJ2-2; D gene uncertain. V lost 4 bases and J 6 bases, leaving 6 bases between the germline ends. The CDR3 covers 12 residues. CDR1 and CDR2 (germline): LNHNV, YYDKDF (reference sequence). The CDR3, as DNA: TGTGCCACCAGCAAGGCACCCGGGGAGCTGTTTTTT. This gives the protein CATSKAPGELFF.

The chain employs TRBV19 and TRBJ1-2, with 10 positions matching TRBD1. This CDR3 contains 15 residues. V trimming: 6 bases; J trimming: 2 bases; junction bases outside the gene matches: 6. The V gene's germline CDR1 is LNHDA and CDR2 SQIVND (reference sequence). The DNA of the CDR3 is TGTGCCAGTAGCCGGGGACAGGGGAGAAACTATGGCTACACCTTC. Translated: CASSRGQGRNYGYTF.

The chain is built from TRBV3-1 and TRBJ2-1; TRBD1 might be the D (6 bases). This CDR3 has 15 residues. V dropped 2 bases and J dropped 2 bases, with 10 bases sitting between them. Germline V CDR1 and CDR2: LGHDT, YNNKEL (reference sequence). The CDR3 loop is CASSQYRATYNEQFF. In DNA form, the CDR3 reads TGTGCCAGCAGCCAATACAGGGCCACCTACAATGAGCAGTTCTTC.